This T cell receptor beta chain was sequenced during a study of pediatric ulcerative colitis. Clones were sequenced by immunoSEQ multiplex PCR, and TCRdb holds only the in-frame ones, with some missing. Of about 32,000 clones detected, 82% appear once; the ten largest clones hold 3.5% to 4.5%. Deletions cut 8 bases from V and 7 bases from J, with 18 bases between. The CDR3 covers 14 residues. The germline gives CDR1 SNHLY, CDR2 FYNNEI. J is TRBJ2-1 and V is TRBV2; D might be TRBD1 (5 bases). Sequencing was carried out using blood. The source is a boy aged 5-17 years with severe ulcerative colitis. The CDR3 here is CASGASTYRNEQFF. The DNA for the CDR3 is TGTGCCAGCGGAGCCTCCACTTACAGGAATGAGCAGTTCTTC.